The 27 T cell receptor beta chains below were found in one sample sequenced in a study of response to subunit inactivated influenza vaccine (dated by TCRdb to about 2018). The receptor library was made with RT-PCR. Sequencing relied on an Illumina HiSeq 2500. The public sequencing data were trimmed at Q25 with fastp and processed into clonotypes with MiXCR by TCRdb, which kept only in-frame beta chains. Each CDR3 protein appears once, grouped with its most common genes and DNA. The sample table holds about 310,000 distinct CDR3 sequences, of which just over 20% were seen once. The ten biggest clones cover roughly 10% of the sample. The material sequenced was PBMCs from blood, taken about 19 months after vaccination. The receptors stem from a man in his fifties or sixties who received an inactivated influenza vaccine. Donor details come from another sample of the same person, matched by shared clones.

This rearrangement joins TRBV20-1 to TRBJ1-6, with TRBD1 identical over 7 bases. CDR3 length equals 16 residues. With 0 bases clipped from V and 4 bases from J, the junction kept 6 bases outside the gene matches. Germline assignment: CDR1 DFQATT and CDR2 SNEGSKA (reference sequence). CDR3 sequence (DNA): TGCAGTGCTAGAGACCCAAACAGGGGATATAATTCACCCCTCCACTTT. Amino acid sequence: CSARDPNRGYNSPLHF.

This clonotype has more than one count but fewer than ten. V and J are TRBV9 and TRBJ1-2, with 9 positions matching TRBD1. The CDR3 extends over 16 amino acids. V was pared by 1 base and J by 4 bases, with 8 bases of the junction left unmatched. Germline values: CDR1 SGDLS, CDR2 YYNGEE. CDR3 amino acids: CASSVSQGAFGYGYTF. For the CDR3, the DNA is TGTGCCAGCAGCGTATCACAGGGGGCGTTTGGCTATGGCTACACCTTC.

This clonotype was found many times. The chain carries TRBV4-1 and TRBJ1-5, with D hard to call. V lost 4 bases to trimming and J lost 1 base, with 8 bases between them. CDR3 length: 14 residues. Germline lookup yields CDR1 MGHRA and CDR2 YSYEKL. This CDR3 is CASSPTMSNQPQHF. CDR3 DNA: TGCGCCAGCAGCCCAACAATGAGCAATCAGCCCCAGCATTTT.

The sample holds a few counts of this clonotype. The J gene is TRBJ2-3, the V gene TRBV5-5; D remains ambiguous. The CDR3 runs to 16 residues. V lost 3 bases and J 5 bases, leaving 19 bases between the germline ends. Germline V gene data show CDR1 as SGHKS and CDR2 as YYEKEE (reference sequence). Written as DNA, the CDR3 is TGTGCCAGCAGCTCCCGTCCACTCGATACCCGAGATACGCAGTATTTT. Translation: CASSSRPLDTRDTQYF.

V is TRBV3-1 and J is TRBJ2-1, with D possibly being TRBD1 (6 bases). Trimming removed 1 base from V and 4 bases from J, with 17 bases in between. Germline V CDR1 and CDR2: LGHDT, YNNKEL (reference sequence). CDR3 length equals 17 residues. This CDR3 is CASSQAKSGTPYNEQFF. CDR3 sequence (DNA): TGTGCCAGCAGCCAAGCCAAATCCGGGACACCATACAATGAGCAGTTCTTC.

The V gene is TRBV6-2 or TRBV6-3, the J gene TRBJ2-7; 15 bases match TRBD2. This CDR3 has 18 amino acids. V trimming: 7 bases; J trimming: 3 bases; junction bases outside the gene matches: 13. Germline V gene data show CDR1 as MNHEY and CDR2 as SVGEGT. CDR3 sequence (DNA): TGTGCCAGCATGAACCCGGGACTAGCGGGGGGTTTCGGCTACGAGCAGTACTTC. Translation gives CASMNPGLAGGFGYEQYF.

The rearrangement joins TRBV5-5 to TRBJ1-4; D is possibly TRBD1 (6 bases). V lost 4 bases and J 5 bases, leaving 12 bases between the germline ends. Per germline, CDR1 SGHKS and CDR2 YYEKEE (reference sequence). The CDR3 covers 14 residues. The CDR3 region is CASSLGTKNEKLFF. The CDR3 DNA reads TGTGCCAGCAGCCTGGGGACAAAGAATGAAAAACTGTTTTTT.

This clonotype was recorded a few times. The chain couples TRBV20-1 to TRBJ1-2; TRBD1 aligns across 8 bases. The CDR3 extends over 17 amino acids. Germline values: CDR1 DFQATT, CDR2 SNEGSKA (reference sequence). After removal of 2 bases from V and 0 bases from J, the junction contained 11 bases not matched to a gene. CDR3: CSARPTGVVLTNYGYTF. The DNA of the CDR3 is TGCAGTGCTAGACCGACAGGGGTCGTATTGACTAACTATGGCTACACCTTC.

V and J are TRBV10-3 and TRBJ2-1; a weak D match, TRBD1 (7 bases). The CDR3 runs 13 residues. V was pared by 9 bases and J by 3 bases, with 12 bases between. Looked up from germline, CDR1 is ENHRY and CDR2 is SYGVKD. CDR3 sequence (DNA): TGTGCCATAGGAGGGACAGACTACAATGAGCAGTTCTTC. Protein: CAIGGTDYNEQFF.

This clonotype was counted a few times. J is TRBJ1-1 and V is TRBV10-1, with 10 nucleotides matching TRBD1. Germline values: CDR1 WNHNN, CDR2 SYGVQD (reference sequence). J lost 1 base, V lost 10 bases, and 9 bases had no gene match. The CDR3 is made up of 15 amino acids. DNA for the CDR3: TGCGCCACCGCGGACAGGGGGGCGAAGAACACTGAAGCTTTCTTT. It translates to CATADRGAKNTEAFF.

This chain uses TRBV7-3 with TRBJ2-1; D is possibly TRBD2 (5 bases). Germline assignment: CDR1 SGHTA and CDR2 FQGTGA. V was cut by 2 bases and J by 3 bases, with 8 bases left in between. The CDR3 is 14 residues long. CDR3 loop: CASSLFGSYNEQFF. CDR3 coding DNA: TGTGCCAGCAGCTTATTTGGGAGCTACAATGAGCAGTTCTTC.

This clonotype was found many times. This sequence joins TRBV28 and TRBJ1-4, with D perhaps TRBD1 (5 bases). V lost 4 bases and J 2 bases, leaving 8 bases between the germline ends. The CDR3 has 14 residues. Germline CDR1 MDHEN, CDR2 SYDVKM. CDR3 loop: CASSSGSTNEKLFF. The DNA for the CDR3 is TGTGCCAGCAGTTCAGGGTCTACTAATGAAAAACTGTTTTTT.

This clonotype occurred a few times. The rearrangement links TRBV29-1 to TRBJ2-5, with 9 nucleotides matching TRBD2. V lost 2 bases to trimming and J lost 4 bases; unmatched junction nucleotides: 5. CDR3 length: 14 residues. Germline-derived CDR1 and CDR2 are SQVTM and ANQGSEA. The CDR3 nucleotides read TGCAGCGTTGAATTAGCGGGAGAGGGAGAGACCCAGTACTTC. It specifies CSVELAGEGETQYF.

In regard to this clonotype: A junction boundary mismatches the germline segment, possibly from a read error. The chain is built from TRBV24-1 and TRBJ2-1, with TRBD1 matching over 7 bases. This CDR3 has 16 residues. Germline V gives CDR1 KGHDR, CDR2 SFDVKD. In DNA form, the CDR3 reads TGTGCCACCAGTGATTCACAGACAGGGTCCTTCAATGAGCAGTTCTTC. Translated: CATSDSQTGSFNEQFF.

DNA for the CDR3: TGTGCCAGCAGCGTAGCCGCGGGAGGTAGCACAGATACGCAGTATTTT. Its translation: CASSVAAGGSTDTQYF. The chain employs TRBV9 and TRBJ2-3, with 8 bases lining up with TRBD2. CDR1 and CDR2 from the germline V gene are SGDLS and YYNGEE. The CDR3 runs to 16 residues. J gave up 0 bases and V 0 bases, and 3 bases lay outside the gene matches.

For the CDR3, the DNA is TGTGCCAGCAGTTTAAGTTGGGCAGGGGATGACTCTGGGGCCAACGTCCTGACTTTC. Its protein is CASSLSWAGDDSGANVLTF. V is TRBV12-3 or TRBV12-4 and J is TRBJ2-6, with D possibly TRBD1 on 6 matching bases. V was shortened by 2 bases and J by 0 bases, with 17 bases between the two germline ends. The CDR3 loop spans 19 amino acids.

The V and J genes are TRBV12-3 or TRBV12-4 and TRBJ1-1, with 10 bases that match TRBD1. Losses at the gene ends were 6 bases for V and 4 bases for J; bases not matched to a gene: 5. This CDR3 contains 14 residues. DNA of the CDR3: TGTGCCAGCAGCTCCGGGACAGGGGTCACTGAAGCTTTCTTT. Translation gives CASSSGTGVTEAFF.

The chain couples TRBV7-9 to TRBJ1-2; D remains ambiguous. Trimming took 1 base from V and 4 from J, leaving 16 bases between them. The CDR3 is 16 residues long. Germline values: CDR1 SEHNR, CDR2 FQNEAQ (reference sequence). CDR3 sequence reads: CASSLEAGSVGYGYTF. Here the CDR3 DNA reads TGTGCCAGCAGCTTAGAGGCGGGCAGTGTTGGCTATGGCTACACCTTC.

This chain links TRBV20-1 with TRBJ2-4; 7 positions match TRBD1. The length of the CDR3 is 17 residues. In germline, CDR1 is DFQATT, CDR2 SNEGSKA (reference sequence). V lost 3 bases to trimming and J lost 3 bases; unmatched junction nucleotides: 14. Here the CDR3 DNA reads TGCAGTGCTAGCCGCTTCGGACAGGCCGGGGTCAAAAACATTCAGTACTTC. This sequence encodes CSASRFGQAGVKNIQYF.

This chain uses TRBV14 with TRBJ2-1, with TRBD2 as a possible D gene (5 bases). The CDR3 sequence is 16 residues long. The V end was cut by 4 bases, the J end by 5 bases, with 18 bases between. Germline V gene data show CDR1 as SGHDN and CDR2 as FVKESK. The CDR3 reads CASSPIFAERNNEQFF. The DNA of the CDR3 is TGTGCCAGCAGCCCCATATTTGCCGAGCGGAACAATGAGCAGTTCTTC.

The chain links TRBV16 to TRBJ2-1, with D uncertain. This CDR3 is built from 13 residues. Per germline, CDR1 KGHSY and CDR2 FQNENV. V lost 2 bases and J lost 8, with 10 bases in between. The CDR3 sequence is CASSQNTLDEQFF. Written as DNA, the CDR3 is TGTGCCAGCAGCCAAAACACGTTGGATGAGCAGTTCTTC.

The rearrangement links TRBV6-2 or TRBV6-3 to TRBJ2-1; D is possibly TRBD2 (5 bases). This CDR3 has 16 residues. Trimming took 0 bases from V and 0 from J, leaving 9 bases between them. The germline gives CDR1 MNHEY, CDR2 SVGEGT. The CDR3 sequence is CASSYSPGSSYNEQFF. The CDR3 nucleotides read TGTGCCAGCAGTTACTCGCCGGGAAGCTCCTACAATGAGCAGTTCTTC.

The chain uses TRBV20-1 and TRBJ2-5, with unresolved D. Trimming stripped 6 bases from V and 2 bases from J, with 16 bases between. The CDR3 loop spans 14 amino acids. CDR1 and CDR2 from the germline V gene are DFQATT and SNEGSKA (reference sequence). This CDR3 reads CSAVGLNTQETQYF. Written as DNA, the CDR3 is TGCAGTGCGGTGGGCCTAAACACACAAGAGACCCAGTACTTC.

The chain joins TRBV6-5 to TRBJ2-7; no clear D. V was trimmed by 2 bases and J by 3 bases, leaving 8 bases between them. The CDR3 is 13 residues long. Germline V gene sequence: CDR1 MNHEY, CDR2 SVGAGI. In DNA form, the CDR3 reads TGTGCCAGCAGTTACCCTGGACGCTACGAGCAGTACTTC. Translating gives CASSYPGRYEQYF.

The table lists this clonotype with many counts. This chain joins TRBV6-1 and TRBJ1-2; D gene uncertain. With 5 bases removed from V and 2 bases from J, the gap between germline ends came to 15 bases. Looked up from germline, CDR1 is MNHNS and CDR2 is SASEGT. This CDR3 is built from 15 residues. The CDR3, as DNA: TGTGCCAGCAGTCCCCTTTGGCAGTTGAACTATGGCTACACCTTC. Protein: CASSPLWQLNYGYTF.

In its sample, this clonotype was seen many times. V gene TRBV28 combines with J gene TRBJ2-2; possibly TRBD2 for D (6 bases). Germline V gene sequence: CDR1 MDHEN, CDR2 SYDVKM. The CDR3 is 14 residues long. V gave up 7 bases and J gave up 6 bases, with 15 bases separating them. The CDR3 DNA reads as TGTGCCAGCAACCTCTCCGGGGGAGCCGGGGAGCTGTTTTTT. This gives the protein CASNLSGGAGELFF.

The CDR3 sequence: CASSEGGRAEKLFF. The CDR3 DNA is TGTGCCAGCAGTGAGGGGGGGCGTGCTGAAAAACTGTTTTTT. The rearrangement links TRBV25-1 to TRBJ1-4, with TRBD1 as a possible D gene (6 bases). The CDR3 runs to 14 residues. Trimming took 3 bases from V and 7 from J, leaving 12 bases between them. Germline assignment: CDR1 MGHDK and CDR2 SYGVNS.